The entry below gives a single T cell receptor beta chain sequence along with its context. These data originate in a study of technical replicates of blood from several donors. Germline V gene lookup returns CDR1 SGHDN and CDR2 FVKESK. J was trimmed by 6 bases and V by 5 bases; bases with no gene match: 7. The CDR3 sequence is 14 residues long. Method: immunoSEQ multiplex PCR; TCRdb's copy keeps in-frame clones and lacks some. The repertoire holds 75,000 to 95,000 clones, 90% to 97% seen once, with around 0.4% in the top ten. The sequenced sample consisted of T cells isolated from PBMCs. V gene TRBV14 combines with J gene TRBJ1-1, with 9 positions matching TRBD1. The clonotype originates from a human donor in good health. CDR3 protein: CASSIYRGQAEAFF. CDR3 DNA: TGTGCCAGCAGCATATACAGGGGGCAGGCTGAAGCTTTCTTT.